This TCR beta chain is drawn from a study of OX40 agonist ivuxolimab in advanced cancers. Notes on the study in general: At 0.1 to 3.0 mg/kg and by week 6, clonal expansion occurred in CD4+ and CD8+ blood T cells. Clonal expansion in partial responders at 0.1-3.0 mg/kg ranked among the lowest.

The repertoire was sequenced with immunoSEQ multiplex PCR; TCRdb's copy has only in-frame clones and lacks some. Of over 45,000 clones detected, 88% appear once; the ten largest clones hold around 3.5%. Autoimmune disease history or systemic immunosuppression disqualified patients. Drawing of blood for sampling happened at baseline, at cycle 4 day 1, and at cycle 7 day 1. This CDR3 is 12 amino acids long. Trimming pared 5 bases from V and 6 bases from J, leaving 11 bases between. Germline V gives CDR1 SGHNT, CDR2 YENEEA. On this clone itself: The antigen is unknown.

Sequences were derived from CD4+ or CD8+ T cells sorted from blood, sampled in a trial of the OX40 agonist ivuxolimab. This chain joins TRBV11-3 and TRBJ2-7; tentatively, D is TRBD1 (5 bases). This receptor was identified in an adult with an advanced solid tumor such as melanoma, head and neck, liver or kidney cancer. The CDR3 DNA is TGTGCCAGCAGCCATGAAGGGGTCGAGCAGTACTTC. Its protein product is CASSHEGVEQYF. Full variable domain (rest looked up from reference TRBV11-3 and TRBJ2-7): EAGVVQSPRYKIIEKKQPVAFWCNPISGHNTLYWYLQNLGQGPELLIRYENEEAVDDSQLPKDRFSAERLKGVDSTLKIQPAELGDSAVYLCASSHEGVEQYFGPGTRLTVT.